This TCR beta chain was obtained from a study of blood T cells in healthy people across ages. Germline CDR1 SNHLY, CDR2 FYNNEI. CDR3 length equals 15 residues. V lost 3 bases, J lost 0 bases, and 10 bases lay in between. PCR was performed a second time for about 7 to 12 cycles using a sample-barcoded 5' primer and a J-beta primer mix. MiXCR was run by TCRdb on the 5' RACE reads, yielding one entry per CDR3 protein. The data contain roughly 550,000 distinct CDR3 sequences, under 30% of them singletons. This clonotype appeared a few times. In addition, the sample was reused for a study of T cells of mothers and their children.

This sequence joins TRBV2 and TRBJ2-3, with a weak D call TRBD2 (5 bases). The sequenced sample consisted of blood. The receptor was isolated from a boy aged 5-17 years in good health. For the CDR3, the DNA is TGTGCCAGCAGTGATCCGGGGAAAAGCACAGATACGCAGTATTTT. Translation gives CASSDPGKSTDTQYF.